These 3 T cell receptor beta chains originate from one sample sequenced in a study of cytomegalovirus exposure and HLA in healthy donors. The PCR made use of 60 Vbeta and 13 Jbeta primers. TCRdb keeps only in-frame clones here, not all; method: immunoSEQ multiplex PCR. The sample comprises around 90,000 clones, approximately 81% of which are singletons, and around 7% rests with the top ten. Material: PBMCs. Source of these receptors: a man aged 40-55 years in good health and CMV-seropositive.

This sequence joins TRBV25-1 and TRBJ2-5; 8 nucleotides align to TRBD1. The DNA end is a closer match to TRBJ2-7, so the J assignment may be wrong. The CDR3 covers 13 residues. Germline V CDR1 and CDR2: MGHDK, SYGVNS. The CDR3 DNA reads TGTGCCAGCAGCCGGGACAGGCACTACGAGCAGTACTTC. Its protein product is CASSRDRHYEQYF.

The V call is TRBV19, the J call TRBJ1-5, with 8 bases identical to TRBD1. The CDR3 totals 14 residues. Trimming cost V 6 bases and J 7 bases; bases outside gene matches: 8. Germline V lookup: CDR1 LNHDA, CDR2 SQIVND (reference sequence). CDR3 nucleotide sequence: TGTGCCAGTAGGTGGCAGGGGGCGTCCCAGCCCCAGCATTTT. This encodes CASRWQGASQPQHF.

V and J are TRBV9 and TRBJ2-1, with TRBD2 matching over 13 bases. This CDR3 spans 15 amino acids. V lost 1 base, J lost 8 bases, and 3 bases stayed unmatched. Germline-derived CDR1 and CDR2 are SGDLS and YYNGEE. The CDR3 sequence: CASSVTSGRGDEQFF. CDR3 DNA sequence: TGTGCCAGCAGCGTAACTAGCGGGAGGGGCGATGAGCAGTTCTTC.